This TCR beta chain was observed in a study of neurological immune-mediated disorders. Regarding the study as a whole: No expanded-clone CDR3 amino acid sequence recurred across subjects, suggesting private TCR-beta repertoires. The study found the most TCR clonal expansion in HTLV-1-associated myelopathy and the least in multiple sclerosis, below healthy controls.

Per sequencing run, 15-18 subjects together gave over 190 million TCR-beta sequences. TCRdb re-called the 5' RACE reads through MiXCR, storing one row per CDR3 protein. The sample consists of roughly 30,000 distinct CDR3 sequences, 10% to 15% of them appearing once. This clonotype was counted many times. The target antigen is unknown. Germline CDR1 and CDR2: MNHNY and SVGAGI (reference sequence). V trimming: 5 bases; J trimming: 4 bases; junction bases outside the gene matches: 8. The CDR3 length is 15 residues. Time point indicated: technical triplicate 2. For the sorted libraries, around 1 million CD4+ or CD8+ T cells were used.

The chain couples TRBV6-6 to TRBJ1-1, with TRBD1 identical over 9 bases. The source is a female donor with HTLV-1-associated myelopathy (HAM/TSP). The sequencing sample was made of CD4+ T cells from blood. The CDR3 DNA reads as TGTGCCAGCAGTGATATACAGGGGGCGCGCACTGAAGCTTTCTTT. Protein: CASSDIQGARTEAFF.